These 20 T cell receptor beta chains share one sample of origin, sequenced in a study of blood T cell repertoires in COVID-19. Clones were read by immunoSEQ multiplex PCR, and TCRdb kept only the in-frame ones, dropping some. The repertoire holds around 300,000 clones, more than 80% seen once, with 3% in the top ten. Sequencing used peripheral blood. The receptors were sampled from a woman in her twenties or thirties with active or convalescent COVID-19.

In this sample, this clone turned up once. The V call is TRBV7-2, the J call TRBJ2-3; D remains ambiguous. The CDR3 is made up of 14 amino acids. Trimming removed 1 base from V and 4 bases from J, with 9 bases in between. Per the germline V gene, CDR1 is SGHTA and CDR2 is FQGNSA. The DNA of the CDR3 is TGTGCCAGCAGCTTAGACCCCGCGCCAGATACGCAGTATTTT. It specifies CASSLDPAPDTQYF.

The chain couples TRBV19 to TRBJ1-2; tentative D call: TRBD1 (5 bases). The germline CDR1 and CDR2 sequences are LNHDA and SQIVND (reference sequence). The CDR3 spans 15 residues. Trimming left V 8 bases short and J 0 bases short, with 16 bases between. DNA for the CDR3: TGTGCCAGTCTCAATGACAGAACCGCTAACTATGGCTACACCTTC. The encoded protein is CASLNDRTANYGYTF.

The chain employs TRBV7-2 and TRBJ2-7, with a tentative D call TRBD2 (7 bases). Germline CDR1 and CDR2: SGHTA and FQGNSA. This CDR3 comprises 15 residues. The ends were cut back, 3 bases at V and 3 bases at J, with 15 bases in the middle. CDR3 loop: CASSFTPGGNYEQYF. As DNA, the CDR3 is TGTGCCAGCAGCTTCACCCCGGGGGGCAACTACGAGCAGTACTTC.

The chain carries TRBV7-2 and TRBJ1-2; D is undetermined. The CDR3 spans 14 residues. Trimming stripped 3 bases from V and 2 bases from J, with 10 bases between. CDR1 is SGHTA and CDR2 is FQGNSA in the germline V gene. The CDR3: CASSFAEMNYGYTF. The CDR3 DNA is TGTGCCAGCAGCTTTGCCGAGATGAACTATGGCTACACCTTC.

The gene calls are TRBV19 and TRBJ1-1; D call uncertain. Per the germline V gene, CDR1 is LNHDA and CDR2 is SQIVND (reference sequence). CDR3 length: 13 residues. Trimming removed 5 bases at V and 3 bases at J, with 10 bases between. The CDR3 spells CASSVSGDTEAFF. The DNA of the CDR3 is TGTGCCAGTAGTGTTAGCGGGGACACTGAAGCTTTCTTT.

V is TRBV29-1 and J is TRBJ2-7; 12 bases map to TRBD1. This CDR3 contains 14 residues. V trimming: 7 bases; J trimming: 6 bases; junction bases outside the gene matches: 10. CDR1 and CDR2 from the germline V gene are SQVTM and ANQGSEA. CDR3 protein: CSGTRGQGASEQYF. The CDR3 coding sequence is TGCAGCGGAACAAGGGGACAGGGGGCCTCCGAGCAGTACTTC.

V is TRBV5-6 and J is TRBJ2-3; TRBD1 is a possible D gene (6 bases). The germline V gene encodes CDR1 SGHDT and CDR2 YYEEEE. The CDR3 has 15 amino acids. Trimming cost V 2 bases and J 4 bases, with 14 bases left between them. CDR3 DNA sequence: TGTGCCAGCAGCTTTGGCCGCAGGGGACCAGATACGCAGTATTTT. Protein: CASSFGRRGPDTQYF. Together with reference TRBV5-6 and TRBJ2-3, the CDR3 gives the full variable domain: DAGVTQSPTHLIKTRGQQVTLRCSPKSGHDTVSWYQQALGQGPQFIFQYYEEEERQRGNFPDRFSGHQFPNYSSELNVNALLLGDSALYLCASSFGRRGPDTQYFGPGTRLTVL.

The rearrangement joins TRBV19 to TRBJ2-2; 10 positions match TRBD2. Germline V gene data show CDR1 as LNHDA and CDR2 as SQIVND (reference sequence). The CDR3 runs to 17 residues. The trim removed 5 bases at V and 2 bases at J, leaving 8 bases unmatched. CDR3 protein: CASSRERGGVNTGELFF. CDR3 bases: TGTGCCAGTAGTCGAGAGCGGGGGGGCGTCAACACCGGGGAGCTGTTTTTT.

V usage is TRBV4-3 and J usage is TRBJ1-4; a possible D gene is TRBD1 (5 bases). The V end lost 1 base, the J end lost 6 bases, and 15 bases lay between the germline ends. Germline lookup yields CDR1 LGHNA and CDR2 YSLEER. This CDR3 is built from 16 residues. CDR3 nucleotides: TGCGCCAGCAGCCAAGGTGCGACGGGGGGGTATGAAAAACTGTTTTTT. Its translation: CASSQGATGGYEKLFF.

The chain employs TRBV7-8 and TRBJ1-5, with D unclear. Germline V lookup: CDR1 SGHVS, CDR2 FQNEAQ. The CDR3 runs 13 residues. V was pared by 5 bases and J by 5 bases, with 10 bases between. The CDR3: CASSADWYQPQHF. The DNA of the CDR3 is TGTGCCAGCAGCGCGGACTGGTATCAGCCCCAGCATTTT.

This sequence joins TRBV29-1 and TRBJ1-4; TRBD1 is a possible D gene (6 bases). The ends were cut back, 4 bases at V and 3 bases at J, with 12 bases in the middle. Per the germline V gene, CDR1 is SQVTM and CDR2 is ANQGSEA. The CDR3 totals 14 residues. DNA for the CDR3: TGCAGCGTTGGAGGGGGGGAGGCTAATGAAAAACTGTTTTTT. Its protein is CSVGGGEANEKLFF.

Comment on this clone: The same CDR3 can be traced to other DNA sequences in this sample. This chain uses TRBV5-1 with TRBJ2-5, with 12 bases that match TRBD2. With V trimmed by 4 bases and J by 2 bases, 3 bases remained unmatched. Germline-derived CDR1 and CDR2 are SGHRS and YFSETQ. This CDR3 spans 15 amino acids. CDR3 residues: CASSPGTSGQETQYF. CDR3 sequence (DNA): TGCGCCAGCAGCCCAGGGACTAGCGGGCAAGAGACCCAGTACTTC. Variable domain in full (rest from reference TRBV5-1 and TRBJ2-5): KAGVTQTPRYLIKTRGQQVTLSCSPISGHRSVSWYQQTPGQGLQFLFEYFSETQRNKGNFPGRFSGRQFSNSRSEMNVSTLELGDSALYLCASSPGTSGQETQYFGPGTRLLVL.

Only a few counts were recorded for this clone. This chain connects TRBV19 to TRBJ1-5; TRBD1 is a possible D gene (6 bases). V lost 3 bases and J lost 3, with 12 bases in between. Germline V CDR1 and CDR2: LNHDA, SQIVND (reference sequence). The CDR3 consists of 15 residues. CDR3 residues: CASSIENRVNQPQHF. The CDR3 nucleotides read TGTGCCAGTAGTATTGAAAACAGGGTCAATCAGCCCCAGCATTTT.

The chain combines TRBV7-9 with TRBJ2-1; TRBD2 matches at 9 bases. CDR1 and CDR2 (germline): SEHNR, FQNEAQ (reference sequence). V gave up 4 bases and J gave up 7 bases; unmatched junction bases: 11. The CDR3 consists of 16 residues. In DNA, the CDR3 is TGTGCCAGCAGCTACTCCGGGACTAGCAGGGCGAATGAGCAGTTCTTC. This gives the protein CASSYSGTSRANEQFF.

This rearrangement joins TRBV15 to TRBJ2-5, with 8 bases matching TRBD1. CDR1 and CDR2 (germline): LNHNV, YYDKDF (reference sequence). Losses at the gene ends were 2 bases for V and 1 base for J; bases not matched to a gene: 6. This CDR3 has 16 amino acids. CDR3 nucleotides: TGTGCCACCAGCAGACCAGGGACAGGTATCCAAGAGACCCAGTACTTC. Translation: CATSRPGTGIQETQYF.

The chain has TRBV6-6 and TRBJ1-1; no definite D call. Germline CDR1 and CDR2: MNHNY and SVGAGI (reference sequence). CDR3 length: 14 residues. Trimming pared 5 bases from V and 1 base from J, leaving 11 bases between. In nucleotides, the CDR3 is TGTGCCAGCAGTCAAATCAGATGGAACACTGAAGCTTTCTTT. Its translation: CASSQIRWNTEAFF.

The rearrangement joins TRBV19 to TRBJ2-1, with 8 bases that match TRBD1. The V gene end was trimmed by 5 bases and the J gene end by 9 bases; junction bases not matched to a gene: 9. The V gene's germline CDR1 is LNHDA and CDR2 SQIVND (reference sequence). The CDR3 has 14 residues. CDR3: CASSQGAKGGEQFF. CDR3 DNA: TGTGCCAGTAGTCAGGGGGCTAAAGGGGGTGAGCAGTTCTTC.

About this clone itself: Germline and junction disagree at one end, which may indicate a read error. The rearrangement links TRBV12-3 or TRBV12-4 to TRBJ2-4; 10 bases are a match to TRBD1. The CDR3 totals 11 residues. The CDR3 DNA is TGTGCCAGCAGTTTATCCGACAGGGGGCCCTTC. Translated, it gives CASSLSDRGPF.

This chain joins TRBV5-1 and TRBJ1-1; TRBD1 agrees at 7 bases. The CDR3 extends over 12 amino acids. After removal of 5 bases from V and 7 bases from J, the junction contained 5 bases not matched to a gene. CDR1 and CDR2 (germline): SGHRS, YFSETQ. The CDR3 region is CASSLQGLEAFF. The CDR3 nucleotides are TGCGCCAGCAGTTTACAGGGGCTTGAAGCTTTCTTT.

V is TRBV5-1 and J is TRBJ2-5, with TRBD1 matching over 12 bases. CDR1 and CDR2 from the germline V gene are SGHRS and YFSETQ. This CDR3 is built from 16 residues. V lost 4 bases and J lost 1; bases outside the gene matches: 5. The CDR3 coding sequence is TGCGCCAGCAGCCCCCAGGGACAGGGGGCCCAAGAGACCCAGTACTTC. Translated, it gives CASSPQGQGAQETQYF.